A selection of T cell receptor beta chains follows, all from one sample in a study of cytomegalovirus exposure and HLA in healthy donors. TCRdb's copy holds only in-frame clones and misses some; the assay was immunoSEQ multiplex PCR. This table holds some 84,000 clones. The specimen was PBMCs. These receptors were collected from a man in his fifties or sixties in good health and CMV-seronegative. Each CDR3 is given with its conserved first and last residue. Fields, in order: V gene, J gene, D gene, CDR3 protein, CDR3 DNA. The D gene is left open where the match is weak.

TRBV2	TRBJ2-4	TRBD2	CASGGTIAKNIQYF	TGTGCCAGCGGGGGGACTATAGCCAAAAACATTCAGTACTTC
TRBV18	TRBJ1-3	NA	CASSPAGTGNTIYF	TGTGCCAGCTCACCCGCGGGGACTGGAAACACCATATATTTT
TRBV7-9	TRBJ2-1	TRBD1	CASSLVGDRYNEQFF	TGTGCCAGCAGCTTAGTGGGGGACAGGTACAATGAGCAGTTCTTC
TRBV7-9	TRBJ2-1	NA	CASSFGADYNEQFF	TGTGCCAGCAGCTTTGGGGCTGACTACAATGAGCAGTTCTTC
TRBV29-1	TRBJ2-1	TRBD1	CSVAGTGNINEQFF	TGCAGCGTTGCCGGGACAGGGAATATCAATGAGCAGTTCTTC
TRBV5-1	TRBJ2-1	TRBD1	CASSRTGGDEQFF	TGCGCCAGCTCCCGGACAGGGGGCGATGAGCAGTTCTTC
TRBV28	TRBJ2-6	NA	CASRARSRVGANVLTF	TGTGCCAGCAGAGCCCGTTCCAGGGTTGGGGCCAACGTCCTGACTTTC
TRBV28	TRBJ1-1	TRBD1	CASITGQGDTEAFF	TGTGCCAGCATTACCGGACAGGGTGACACTGAAGCTTTCTTT
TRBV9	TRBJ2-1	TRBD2	CASSVGTSNEQFF	TGTGCCAGCAGCGTAGGGACTAGTAATGAGCAGTTCTTC
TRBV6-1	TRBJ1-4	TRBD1	CASRYRGLDEKLFF	TGTGCCAGCAGATACAGGGGGTTGGATGAAAAACTGTTTTTT
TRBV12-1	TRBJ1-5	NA	CASSQVGQANQPQHF	TGTGCCAGCAGCCAGGTCGGACAGGCCAATCAGCCCCAGCATTTT
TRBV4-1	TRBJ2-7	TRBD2	CASSQEPLYSGGTAYEQYF	TGCGCCAGCAGCCAAGAGCCCCTTTATAGCGGGGGGACCGCCTACGAGCAGTACTTC
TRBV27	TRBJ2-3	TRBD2	CASSPRGGFTDTQYF	TGTGCCAGCAGTCCGCGGGGGGGCTTCACAGATACGCAGTATTTT
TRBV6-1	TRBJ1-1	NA	CASSENSAGNTEAFF	TGTGCCAGCAGTGAAAATTCGGCGGGGAACACTGAAGCTTTCTTT
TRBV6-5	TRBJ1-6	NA	CASSYQGSPYNSPLHF	TGTGCCAGCAGTTATCAGGGGAGTCCCTATAATTCACCCCTCCACTTT